These 30 T cell receptor beta chains were sequenced from one sample in a study of breast tumors, draining lymph nodes, adjacent tissues. TCRdb analysed the multiplex PCR reads with MiXCR anew, one entry per CDR3 protein. Here the sample spans 80,000 to 130,000 distinct CDR3 sequences, less than 25% being singletons. Samples came from axillary lymph nodes draining the breast cancer. Material: axillary lymph node tissue. The source of these receptors is a female donor with breast cancer. Some clones in this sample may be carry-over from other donors' samples.

In this sample, this clonotype turned up many times. V is TRBV5-1 and J is TRBJ2-7; D is possibly TRBD1 (6 bases). Germline lookup yields CDR1 SGHRS and CDR2 YFSETQ. The CDR3 has 14 residues. V was shortened by 4 bases and J by 6 bases, with 17 bases between the two germline ends. CDR3 residues: CASSPTSPRGEQYF. The CDR3 region has the DNA TGCGCCAGCAGCCCTACCTCCCCCAGGGGCGAGCAGTACTTC. Full variable domain (rest looked up from reference TRBV5-1 and TRBJ2-7): KAGVTQTPRYLIKTRGQQVTLSCSPISGHRSVSWYQQTPGQGLQFLFEYFSETQRNKGNFPGRFSGRQFSNSRSEMNVSTLELGDSALYLCASSPTSPRGEQYFGPGTRLTVT.

This clonotype was counted at least ten times. The chain recombines TRBV5-6 with TRBJ2-3; TRBD2 matches 11 bases. V shed 3 bases, J shed 2 bases, and the junction held 14 bases outside the gene matches. CDR3 length: 19 amino acids. CDR1 is SGHDT, CDR2 YYEEEE, per germline. CDR3 amino acids: CASSSRTRLAGIPTDTQYF. CDR3 nucleotide sequence: TGTGCCAGCAGCTCGAGGACTAGACTAGCGGGAATCCCCACAGATACGCAGTATTTT.

This clonotype was counted many times. The chain recombines TRBV10-3 with TRBJ2-7, with D possibly matching TRBD2 (6 bases). This CDR3 contains 13 residues. CDR1 is ENHRY, CDR2 SYGVKD, per germline. V was cut by 4 bases and J by 5 bases, with 12 bases left in between. The CDR3 loop reads CAISGYTGDEQYF. The CDR3 DNA sequence: TGTGCCATCAGTGGCTACACGGGAGACGAGCAGTACTTC.

As for this clonotype: A much bigger clone sits one base away, suggesting this may be a read error. The chain uses TRBV15 and TRBJ1-3, with unresolved D. CDR3 length equals 14 residues. CDR1 and CDR2 from the germline V gene are LNHNV and YYDKDF (reference sequence). CDR3 amino acids: CATSRDRAGNTMYF. The CDR3 bases are TGTGCCACCAGCAGAGATAGGGCTGGAAACACCATGTATTTT.

V is TRBV3-1 and J is TRBJ1-2; D is ambiguous. The CDR3 runs to 14 residues. Germline V gene data show CDR1 as LGHDT and CDR2 as YNNKEL (reference sequence). The V and J ends lost 0 bases and 4 bases respectively, with 9 bases between them. DNA of the CDR3: TGTGCCAGCAGCCAAGATGCAAGGCTCTATGGCTACACCTTC. Amino acid sequence: CASSQDARLYGYTF.

This clonotype was recorded many times. The gene calls are TRBV10-3 and TRBJ2-1, with no clear D. The CDR3 totals 13 residues. The V gene's germline CDR1 is ENHRY and CDR2 SYGVKD. V dropped 10 bases and J dropped 9 bases, with 19 bases sitting between them. CDR3: CATLGTELFEQFF. In DNA, the CDR3 is TGTGCCACCTTAGGAACGGAGCTGTTTGAGCAGTTCTTC.

This clonotype occurred many times. The CDR3 DNA is TGTGCCAGCAGCTTAGGACGGTCCGGGGGGGGGAGTTTCTATGAGCAGTTCTTC. Protein: CASSLGRSGGGSFYEQFF. V and J are TRBV11-2 and TRBJ2-1, with 8 positions matching TRBD2. J gave up 8 bases and V 1 base, and 16 bases lay outside the gene matches. The CDR3 covers 18 residues. In germline, CDR1 is SGHAT, CDR2 FQNNGV.

This clonotype was observed at least ten times. The gene calls are TRBV19 and TRBJ2-7; either TRBD1 or TRBD2 may supply D (5 bases each). Trimming removed 1 base from V and 4 bases from J, with 11 bases in between. Germline loops: CDR1 LNHDA, CDR2 SQIVND (reference sequence). This CDR3 comprises 14 residues. CDR3 sequence (DNA): TGTGCCAGTAGTATAGGCTTTGGGGGTTACGAGCAGTACTTC. It yields the protein CASSIGFGGYEQYF.

This clonotype has a count of ten or more. The V call is TRBV10-3, the J call TRBJ2-5; 9 nucleotides match TRBD2. The germline gives CDR1 ENHRY, CDR2 SYGVKD. With 11 bases clipped from V and 4 bases from J, the junction kept 8 bases outside the gene matches. This CDR3 is 13 amino acids long. This CDR3 is CAVSGRWGETQYF. Here the CDR3 DNA reads TGTGCCGTTAGCGGGAGATGGGGAGAGACCCAGTACTTC.

This clonotype was recorded at least ten times. The rearrangement uses TRBV2 and TRBJ2-3, with D perhaps TRBD1 (5 bases). The CDR3 extends over 15 amino acids. V was shortened by 6 bases and J by 2 bases, with 15 bases between the two germline ends. Germline V CDR1 and CDR2: SNHLY, FYNNEI. The CDR3 DNA reads TGTGCCAGCAGGTCGACAGAAGAGTACACAGATACGCAGTATTTT. It codes for CASRSTEEYTDTQYF.

This clonotype was observed at least ten times. The rearrangement joins TRBV19 to TRBJ2-3, with D tentatively TRBD1 (5 bases). In germline, CDR1 is LNHDA, CDR2 SQIVND (reference sequence). CDR3 length: 13 residues. V shed 6 bases and J shed 1 base, with 8 bases lying between them. CDR3 bases: TGTGCCAGTAGAAGGGGCCGCACAGATACGCAGTATTTT. Residues: CASRRGRTDTQYF. Using reference TRBV19 and TRBJ2-3 for the parts outside the CDR3, the full variable domain is DGGITQSPKYLFRKEGQNVTLSCEQNLNHDAMYWYRQDPGQGLRLIYYSQIVNDFQKGDIAEGYSVSREKKESFPLTVTSAQKNPTAFYLCASRRGRTDTQYFGPGTRLTVL.

This clonotype appeared many times. This chain joins TRBV7-8 and TRBJ2-7; D call uncertain. The CDR3 spans 12 residues. Deletions cut 7 bases from V and 5 bases from J, with 12 bases between. CDR1 is SGHVS and CDR2 is FQNEAQ in the germline V gene. Here the CDR3 DNA reads TGTGCCAGCACAAATAAGGACCACGAGCAGTACTTC. Translating gives CASTNKDHEQYF. Full variable domain (missing parts from reference TRBV7-8 and TRBJ2-7): GAGVSQSPRYKVAKRGQDVALRCDPISGHVSLFWYQQALGQGPEFLTYFQNEAQLDKSGLPSDRFFAERPEGSVSTLKIQRTQQEDSAVYLCASTNKDHEQYFGPGTRLTVT.

Ten or more counts support this clonotype. The rearrangement joins TRBV12-3 or TRBV12-4 to TRBJ1-3; 7 bases fit TRBD1. The CDR3 runs 15 residues. V shed 6 bases and J 3 bases; nucleotides not matched to a gene: 8. The CDR3 region has the DNA TGTGCCAGCAGCGTAGGAGGGACAGTTGGAAACACCATATATTTT. Translation: CASSVGGTVGNTIYF.

The table lists this clonotype with many counts. The J gene is TRBJ1-3, the V gene TRBV5-6; 8 nucleotides agree with TRBD1. Germline loops: CDR1 SGHDT, CDR2 YYEEEE. The CDR3 has 16 amino acids. V gave up 4 bases and J gave up 3 bases; unmatched junction bases: 9. CDR3 loop: CASSPLDREDGNTIYF. The CDR3 DNA is TGTGCCAGCAGCCCCTTGGACAGGGAAGATGGAAACACCATATATTTT.

This clonotype occurred many times. The genes are TRBV5-5 and TRBJ1-2; 10 bases map to TRBD1. Trimming cost V 3 bases and J 5 bases; bases outside gene matches: 7. CDR3 length equals 15 residues. Germline CDR1 is SGHKS and CDR2 is YYEKEE (reference sequence). The CDR3 region has the DNA TGTGCCAGCAGCTCCCCCGGGACAGGGGATTATGGCTACACCTTC. Translation: CASSSPGTGDYGYTF.

This clonotype came up many times. The gene calls are TRBV11-2 and TRBJ2-7; 9 positions match TRBD2. The CDR3 totals 14 residues. The germline V gene encodes CDR1 SGHAT and CDR2 FQNNGV. The V segment lost 8 bases and the J segment 2 bases; nucleotides outside the gene matches: 7. CDR3 loop: CASRQAGGTYEQYF. CDR3 DNA sequence: TGTGCCAGCCGACAAGCGGGGGGTACCTACGAGCAGTACTTC.

On this clonotype itself: Given a much more abundant clone one base away, this may be a read error. The CDR3: CASSAQQVSTNEKLFF. The DNA for the CDR3 is TGTGCCAGCAGTGCCCAGCAGGTGTCAACTAATGAAAAACTGTTTTTT. The chain joins TRBV2 to TRBJ1-4; D remains ambiguous. V was clipped by 4 bases and J by 0 bases, with 12 bases between them. Germline CDR1 reads SNHLY; CDR2 reads FYNNEI. The CDR3 consists of 16 residues.

This clonotype was found many times. The chain is built from TRBV6-2 or TRBV6-3 and TRBJ1-4, with D possibly being TRBD1 (5 bases). The CDR3 length is 13 residues. CDR1 is MNHEY, CDR2 SVGEGT, per germline. Trimming took 10 bases from V and 7 from J, leaving 16 bases between them. The CDR3 sequence: CATRDTKGEKLFF. For the CDR3, the DNA is TGTGCCACCAGGGATACAAAGGGTGAAAAACTGTTTTTT.

This clonotype was recorded many times. CDR3 loop: CASRTSGQGARSPLHF. DNA for the CDR3: TGTGCCAGTAGGACCTCGGGACAGGGGGCTCGTTCACCCCTCCACTTT. The rearrangement joins TRBV19 to TRBJ1-6, with TRBD1 identical over 12 bases. CDR1 LNHDA and CDR2 SQIVND come from the germline V gene (reference sequence). The ends lost 6 bases at V and 9 bases at J; junction bases unmatched: 9. CDR3 length: 16 residues.

The chain recombines TRBV6-1 with TRBJ2-7, with 13 nucleotides matching TRBD2. The germline V gene has CDR1 MNHNS and CDR2 SASEGT. V shed 3 bases and J 3 bases; nucleotides not matched to a gene: 5. This CDR3 is built from 16 residues. The CDR3 loop is CASSDPWTSGGYEQYF. The CDR3 DNA follows: TGTGCCAGCAGTGACCCCTGGACTAGCGGGGGCTACGAGCAGTACTTC.

On this clonotype itself: A read error may explain this, as a much larger clone is one base away. This chain joins TRBV28 and TRBJ1-2; D perhaps matches TRBD1 (5 bases). Germline CDR1 and CDR2: MDHEN and SYDVKM. The CDR3 consists of 14 residues. This CDR3 reads CASSLSQGYYSYTF. The CDR3 nucleotides read TGTGCCAGCAGTTTAAGCCAGGGATACTATAGCTACACCTTC.

V and J are TRBV27 and TRBJ1-2, with 7 bases fitting TRBD1. CDR1 is MNHEY and CDR2 is SMNVEV in the germline V gene (reference sequence). After removal of 8 bases from V and 4 bases from J, the junction contained 7 bases not matched to a gene. This CDR3 contains 13 residues. The CDR3 loop reads CASGQEGVYGYTF. The CDR3 coding sequence is TGTGCCAGCGGACAGGAGGGGGTCTATGGCTACACCTTC.

With respect to this clonotype: The junction and the germline gene differ at one end; a read error may be behind it. The V gene is TRBV3-1, the J gene TRBJ1-3, with TRBD1 matching over 9 bases. This CDR3 contains 15 residues. CDR1 and CDR2 from the germline V gene are LGHDT and YNNKEL (reference sequence). The CDR3 loop reads CASSLTGGRGNTTYF. DNA of the CDR3: TGTGCCAGCAGCCTCACAGGGGGCCGCGGAAACACCACATATTTT. Full variable domain (remainder filled in from reference TRBV3-1 and TRBJ1-3): DTAVSQTPKYLVTQMGNDKSIKCEQNLGHDTMYWYKQDSKKFLKIMFSYNNKELIINETVPNRFSPKSPDKAHLNLHINSLELGDSAVYFCASSLTGGRGNTTYFGEGSWLTVV.

Points on this clonotype: It may be a read error: a sequence one base away is much more abundant. This sequence joins TRBV19 and TRBJ2-1; D tentatively fits TRBD1 or TRBD2 (5 bases each). This CDR3 has 18 residues. The V gene's germline CDR1 is LNHDA and CDR2 SQIVND (reference sequence). The CDR3 region has the DNA TGTGCCAGTAGTATGCTAGGGGAGCCGGGGAGCTCCTACAATGAGCAGCTCTTC. Protein sequence: CASSMLGEPGSSYNEQLF.

This clonotype was observed at least ten times. The chain has TRBV4-2 and TRBJ1-2; D perhaps matches TRBD1 (5 bases). Germline CDR1 reads LGHNA; CDR2 reads YNFKEQ. V gave up 2 bases and J gave up 8 bases, with 21 bases separating them. The CDR3 sequence is 16 residues long. CDR3 sequence (DNA): TGTGCCAGCAGCCAATTGCAGGGAGTCCTCACGGGGGGCTACACCTTC. Protein product: CASSQLQGVLTGGYTF.

This clonotype appeared many times. This chain links TRBV20-1 with TRBJ1-2, with D maybe TRBD1 (5 bases). This CDR3 has 12 residues. V was cut by 6 bases and J by 2 bases, with 10 bases left in between. CDR1 and CDR2 from the germline V gene are DFQATT and SNEGSKA (reference sequence). The CDR3 here is CSAQWGNYGYTF. The CDR3 nucleotides read TGCAGTGCCCAATGGGGGAACTATGGCTACACCTTC.

This clonotype has only a few counts. This may stem from a read error, because a much larger clone lies one nucleotide away. Since the CDR3 does not end with the conserved phenylalanine or tryptophan, this likely comes from a read error. V is TRBV7-3 and J is TRBJ1-2; D may be TRBD1 (6 bases). In germline, CDR1 is SGHTA, CDR2 FQGTGA. Trimming removed 4 bases from V and 3 bases from J, with 12 bases in between. The CDR3 extends over 14 amino acids. The CDR3 loop reads CASSSTGWYYGYTL. CDR3 DNA sequence: TGTGCCAGCAGCTCTACAGGGTGGTACTATGGCTACACCCTC.

This clonotype came up many times. The rearrangement links TRBV7-2 to TRBJ1-6, with D possibly being TRBD1 (5 bases). Germline assignment: CDR1 SGHTA and CDR2 FQGNSA. The CDR3 has 14 residues. Trimming stripped 5 bases from V and 10 bases from J, with 15 bases between. CDR3 bases: TGTGCCAGCAGCCCGAGACAGTTTAAATCACCCCTCCACTTT. Translation gives CASSPRQFKSPLHF.

This sequence joins TRBV20-1 and TRBJ2-7; 8 positions agree with TRBD1. V lost 6 bases to trimming and J lost 4 bases; unmatched junction nucleotides: 8. Germline V CDR1 and CDR2: DFQATT, SNEGSKA (reference sequence). This CDR3 spans 13 amino acids. The CDR3 reads CSALTGDTYEQYF. The CDR3 DNA sequence: TGCAGTGCCTTGACAGGGGACACATACGAGCAGTACTTC.

In its sample, this clonotype was seen a few times. The CDR3 bases are TGTGCCAGCAGCCCGAGTTCCTTGACTGAAGCTTTCTTT. Translated, it gives CASSPSSLTEAFF. The chain recombines TRBV7-3 with TRBJ1-1; D not resolved. This CDR3 contains 13 residues. V lost 5 bases to trimming and J lost 5 bases, with 12 bases between them. The germline V gene encodes CDR1 SGHTA and CDR2 FQGTGA.